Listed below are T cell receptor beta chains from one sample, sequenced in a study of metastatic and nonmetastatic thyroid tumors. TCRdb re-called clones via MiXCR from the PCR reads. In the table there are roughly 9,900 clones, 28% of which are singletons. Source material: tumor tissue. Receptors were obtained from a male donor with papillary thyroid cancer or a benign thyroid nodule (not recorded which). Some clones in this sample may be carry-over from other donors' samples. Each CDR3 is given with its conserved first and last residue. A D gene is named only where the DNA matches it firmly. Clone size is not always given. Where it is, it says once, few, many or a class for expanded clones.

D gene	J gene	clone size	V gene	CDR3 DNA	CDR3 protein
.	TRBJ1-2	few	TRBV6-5	TGTGCCAGCAGACCCGAATGGGCAGGGACCTATTCTAACTATGGCTACACCTTC	CASRPEWAGTYSNYGYTF
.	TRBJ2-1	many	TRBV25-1	TGTGCCAGCAGTGGATTCGGGGGTAGCGCCTACAATGAGCAGTTCTTC	CASSGFGGSAYNEQFF
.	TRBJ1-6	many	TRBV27	TGTGCCAGCAGTCCCCGTAGACAAGGTAATCCACCCCTCCACTTT	CASSPRRQGNPPLHF
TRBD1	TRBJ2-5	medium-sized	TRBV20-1	TGCAGTGCTAGAGCCTTACAGGGGGCGGAGACCCAGTACTTC	CSARALQGAETQYF
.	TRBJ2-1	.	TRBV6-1	TGTGCCAGCAGTTCACAAGACTACAATGAGCAGTTCTTC	CASSSQDYNEQFF
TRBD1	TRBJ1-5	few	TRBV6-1	TGTGCCAGCAGTAGACAGGGGAGAAGCAATCAGCCCCAGCATTTT	CASSRQGRSNQPQHF
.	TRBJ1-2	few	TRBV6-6	TGTGCCAGCAGTTACTCGAGAGGTGGCTACACCTTC	CASSYSRGGYTF
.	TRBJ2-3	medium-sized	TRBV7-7	TGTGCTAGCAGCGCCTCGGGAACAGATACGCAGTATTTT	CASSASGTDTQYF
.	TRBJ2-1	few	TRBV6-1	TGTGCCAGCAGTGAAGAAAGCGGCGGGCCCAATGAGCAGTTCTTC	CASSEESGGPNEQFF
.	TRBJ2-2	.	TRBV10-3	TGTGCCATCAGTGAGATGGGAAACACCGGGGAGCTGTTTTTT	CAISEMGNTGELFF
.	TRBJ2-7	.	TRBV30	TGTGCCTGGAGTCCGACTAGTTTCGAGCAGTACTTC	CAWSPTSFEQYF
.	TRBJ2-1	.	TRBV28	TGTGCCAGCAGTGGGACGGGATACTACAATGAGCAGTTCTTC	CASSGTGYYNEQFF
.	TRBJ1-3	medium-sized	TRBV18	TGTGCCAGCTCACCAATCGGGCTTAGCTCTGGAAACACCATATATTTT	CASSPIGLSSGNTIYF
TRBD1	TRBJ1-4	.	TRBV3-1	TGTGCCAGCAGCAAGGGACAGGGCAACTATAATGAAAAACTGTTTTTT	CASSKGQGNYNEKLFF
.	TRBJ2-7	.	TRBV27	TGTGCCAGCAGCCCGGCCTTCGGGCCCTACGAGCAGTACTTC	CASSPAFGPYEQYF
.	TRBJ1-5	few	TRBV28	TGTGCCAGCAGTTTCCCGGACAGATATCAGCCCCAGCATTTT	CASSFPDRYQPQHF